This T cell receptor (beta chain) came from a study of tumor-infiltrating lymphocytes in primary liver carcinoma. Details on this clonotype: A much larger clone differs from this one at a single base, so this may be a read error. Since no conserved phenylalanine or tryptophan closes the CDR3, a read error is the likely cause.

V shed 6 bases and J shed 0 bases, with 5 bases lying between them. CDR3 size: 13 residues. Germline CDR1 reads MDHEN; CDR2 reads SYDVKM. Co-extraction of both nucleic acids (RNA and DNA) used about 17-33 mg of unsorted bulk tissue. The investigators made TCR beta cDNA from around 530 ng total RNA, using a constant-region primer. ARM-PCR was slightly modified, and three nested multiplex PCR rounds with it gave rise to the TCR beta libraries. In the first two PCR rounds, TRBV1-TRBV30 forward primers were paired with a C-beta reverse primer, and each round lasted roughly 9 cycles. Each CDR3 protein gets one entry after TCRdb re-called the multiplex PCR reads with MiXCR. Of around 78,000 distinct CDR3 sequences in the sample, 71% were seen once.

The chain joins TRBV28 to TRBJ2-2; unclear D gene. This receptor was obtained from a woman in her sixties or seventies with primary liver carcinoma and hepatitis B virus infection. The sequencing sample was made of liver tumor tissue from sampling region 4. Subset in this sample: tumor region T4, right-lateral pole. The CDR3 DNA reads TGTGCCAGCAGAGAGTCGAACACCGGGGAGCTGTTTCTT. Its translation is CASRESNTGELFL.